The rows below give T cell receptor beta chains drawn from one sample of a study of cytomegalovirus exposure and HLA in healthy donors. The table came from immunoSEQ multiplex PCR; TCRdb's copy has only in-frame clones and leaves some out. The top ten hold less than 3% of the sample, which has about 140,000 clones, around 82% seen once. The sample consisted of PBMCs. The receptors shown here come from a man between 45 and 60 years old in good health and CMV-seronegative. Each CDR3 is given with its conserved first and last residue. Fields, in order: clone size, J gene, V gene, D gene, CDR3 protein, CDR3 DNA. The D gene is left open where the match is weak. Expanded clones are given a class, and other clones once, few, many or no size at all.

>.|TRBJ1-5|TRBV12-5|.
CASGLALTRDSSNQPQHF
TGTGCTAGTGGTTTGGCCTTAACCCGGGACTCAAGCAATCAGCCCCAGCATTTT
>.|TRBJ1-3|TRBV7-9|.
CASSLIDGISGNTIYF
TGTGCCAGCAGCTTAATCGACGGGATCTCTGGAAACACCATATATTTT
>.|TRBJ2-7|TRBV6-1|.
CASLNSRVAYEQYF
TGTGCCAGCCTTAACTCGCGGGTAGCCTACGAGCAGTACTTC
>.|TRBJ2-7|TRBV2|TRBD1
CASRRDQGALDYEQYF
TGTGCCAGCAGGAGGGATCAGGGGGCGCTGGACTACGAGCAGTACTTC
>once|TRBJ1-3|TRBV4-1|.
CASRSSPGFSGNTIYF
TGCGCCAGCAGGTCCTCGCCCGGGTTCTCTGGAAACACCATATATTTT
>.|TRBJ2-3|TRBV9|.
CASSVAEGSSTDTQYF
TGTGCCAGCAGCGTAGCTGAGGGATCTAGCACAGATACGCAGTATTTT
>.|TRBJ2-2|TRBV2|TRBD1
CASRTTGFTGELFF
TGTGCCAGCAGGACGACAGGGTTCACCGGGGAGCTGTTTTTT
>.|TRBJ2-7|TRBV28|.
CASGAGARDEQYF
TGTGCCAGCGGGGCAGGGGCTCGAGACGAGCAGTACTTC
>.|TRBJ1-3|TRBV9|TRBD1
CASSPGTGSGNTIYF
TGTGCCAGCAGCCCCGGGACAGGCTCTGGAAACACCATATATTTT
>few|TRBJ1-5|TRBV18|TRBD1
CASSPATGISNQPQHF
TGTGCCAGCTCACCTGCGACAGGGATTAGCAATCAGCCCCAGCATTTT
>once|TRBJ1-2|TRBV7-2|.
CASSTRTANYGYTF
TGTGCCAGCAGCACCCGGACAGCTAACTATGGCTACACCTTC
>.|TRBJ1-5|TRBV18|.
CASSRGSLQPQHF
TGTGCCAGCTCCCGAGGTAGTCTGCAGCCCCAGCATTTT
>.|TRBJ1-1|TRBV7-6|TRBD1
CASSQQGDTEAFF
TGTGCCAGCAGCCAACAGGGGGACACTGAAGCTTTCTTT
>.|TRBJ2-1|TRBV11-3|.
CASSLNRDNEQFF
TGTGCCAGCAGCTTGAATAGAGACAATGAGCAGTTCTTC
>.|TRBJ2-1|TRBV7-3|TRBD2
CASSLGLAYDEQFF
TGTGCCAGCAGCTTAGGACTAGCGTACGATGAGCAGTTCTTC
>once|TRBJ2-5|TRBV29-1|TRBD1
CSARTGGRETQYF
TGCAGCGCTCGGACAGGGGGCAGAGAGACCCAGTACTTC
>few|TRBJ2-7|TRBV6-1|TRBD1
CASSEWGTGTYEQYF
TGTGCCAGCAGTGAATGGGGGACAGGGACCTACGAGCAGTACTTC
>once|TRBJ1-1|TRBV28|.
CASSLTPDRMNTEAFF
TGTGCCAGCAGTCTTACCCCCGACAGGATGAACACTGAAGCTTTCTTT
>.|TRBJ2-2|TRBV29-1|.
CSVERQPGTGELFF
TGCAGCGTTGAGCGGCAGCCAGGGACCGGGGAGCTGTTTTTT
>.|TRBJ2-3|TRBV29-1|TRBD2
CSVDRLADHLSDTQYF
TGCAGCGTGGACCGACTAGCGGACCATTTATCTGATACGCAGTATTTT
>.|TRBJ2-7|TRBV6-1|TRBD1
CASSAGQASSYEQYF
TGTGCCAGCAGTGCCGGACAGGCATCTTCCTACGAGCAGTACTTC
>.|TRBJ2-7|TRBV6-1|TRBD1
CASSLQGGYEQYF
TGTGCCAGCAGTTTACAGGGGGGTTACGAGCAGTACTTC
>.|TRBJ1-3|TRBV25-1|.
CASSGGTSTGNTIYF
TGTGCCAGCAGTGGAGGGACATCTACTGGAAACACCATATATTTT
>.|TRBJ2-2|TRBV15|TRBD1
CATRRTGLNTGELFF
TGTGCCACCAGAAGGACAGGGCTAAACACCGGGGAGCTGTTTTTT
>.|TRBJ1-4|TRBV30|.
CAWSPGEGDEKLFF
TGTGCCTGGAGCCCCGGGGAGGGGGATGAAAAACTGTTTTTT
>.|TRBJ2-7|TRBV7-9|TRBD2
CASSTSGRNEQYF
TGTGCCAGCAGCACAAGCGGGAGGAACGAGCAGTACTTC
>.|TRBJ2-4|TRBV4-2|.
CASSQEGGGPAFKNIQYF
TGTGCCAGCAGCCAAGAAGGTGGAGGGCCCGCTTTCAAAAACATTCAGTACTTC
>few|TRBJ2-3|TRBV5-4|.
CASSLRTPGRGTDTQYF
TGTGCCAGCAGCTTACGGACTCCGGGGAGGGGGACAGATACGCAGTATTTT
>.|TRBJ1-5|TRBV19|TRBD1
CASSVPDRGEGQPQHF
TGTGCCAGTAGCGTCCCCGACAGGGGAGAGGGTCAGCCCCAGCATTTT
>few|TRBJ1-5|TRBV7-2|.
CASSLYGTGRNQPQHF
TGTGCCAGCAGCTTATACGGCACAGGACGCAATCAGCCCCAGCATTTT
>.|TRBJ2-1|TRBV5-4|TRBD2
CASSLVVAGGVEQFF
TGTGCCAGCAGCTTGGTAGTAGCGGGAGGGGTTGAGCAGTTCTTC
>.|TRBJ1-1|TRBV7-9|TRBD1
CASSLDRGTEAFF
TGTGCCAGCAGCTTGGACAGGGGCACTGAAGCTTTCTTT
>.|TRBJ2-3|TRBV7-2|TRBD2
CASSRLTSGRSLDTQYF
TGTGCCAGCAGTAGACTCACTAGCGGGAGATCTTTGGATACGCAGTATTTT
>.|TRBJ2-5|TRBV9|TRBD2
CASSVSSGGRETQYF
TGTGCCAGCAGCGTTTCTAGCGGGGGGAGAGAGACCCAGTACTTC
>.|TRBJ2-5|TRBV7-3|TRBD1
CASRLKPTGKEETQYF
TGTGCCAGCAGATTGAAACCGACAGGGAAGGAAGAGACCCAGTACTTC
>.|TRBJ1-2|TRBV5-6|.
CASSPQGSFNYYGYTF
TGTGCCAGCAGTCCACAGGGCAGCTTCAACTATTATGGCTACACCTTC